The 3 T cell receptor beta chains reported below all come from one sample, sequenced in a study of PD-1 blockade in mismatch repair-deficient tumors. The repertoire was sequenced with immunoSEQ multiplex PCR; TCRdb's copy has only in-frame clones and lacks some. The profile covers roughly 120,000 clones, with 85% to 90% appearing a single time and 12% taken by the ten largest. Sequencing was performed on peripheral blood, taken just over 70 weeks after starting pembrolizumab. All receptors derive from an adult with mismatch repair-deficient cancer.

This chain connects TRBV7-2 to TRBJ1-2, with D possibly being TRBD1 (5 bases). V dropped 5 bases and J dropped 3 bases, with 19 bases sitting between them. Germline CDR1 SGHTA, CDR2 FQGNSA. The CDR3 is 16 residues long. Here the CDR3 DNA reads TGTGCCAGCAGCCCAGGCCTAAGGGGCAGCGACTATGGCTACACCTTC. Translated, it gives CASSPGLRGSDYGYTF.

This chain connects TRBV5-4 to TRBJ1-1; no clear D. Germline V gene sequence: CDR1 SGHNT, CDR2 YYREEE (reference sequence). V lost 4 bases to trimming and J lost 1 base, with 8 bases between them. This CDR3 has 13 amino acids. The CDR3 sequence: CASSPPGNTEAFF. The CDR3 DNA reads as TGTGCCAGCAGCCCCCCCGGGAACACTGAAGCTTTCTTT.

The V and J genes are TRBV11-3 and TRBJ2-1; D is possibly TRBD2 (7 bases). The CDR3 runs 16 residues. V was pared by 5 bases and J by 8 bases, with 22 bases between. The germline gives CDR1 SGHNT, CDR2 YENEEA. In DNA form, the CDR3 reads TGTGCCAGCAGCCTCGCTCGGGGGGCCCCCTCTGATGAGCAGTTCTTC. It codes for CASSLARGAPSDEQFF.